This TCR beta chain originates from a study of radiotherapy plus CTLA-4 blockade in lung cancer. Findings and limits, study-wide: Expansion in blood of tumor-derived TCR clones was seen after radiotherapy plus ipilimumab.

Using immunoSEQ multiplex PCR, the repertoire was profiled, and TCRdb retains in-frame clones only, with some absent. The sample yields 85,000 to 100,000 clones, roughly 78% seen once. Focal radiation with ipilimumab CTLA-4 blockade was given to patients with chemo-refractory metastatic non-small-cell lung cancer. Comment on this clone: Antigen: not known.

The CDR3 is made up of 19 amino acids. This clonotype originated in a human donor with non-small cell lung cancer that progressed on radiotherapy plus ipilimumab. The sample consisted of peripheral blood, taken from a patient treated with radiotherapy plus ipilimumab. The rearrangement links TRBV21-1 to TRBJ2-7. TRBV21-1 is designated a pseudogene. CDR3 sequence reads: CASSKGTAGWPDYGGEQYF. The CDR3 DNA reads as TGTGCCAGCAGCAAAGGTACGGCAGGGTGGCCCGACTATGGGGGCGAGCAGTACTTC.